The rows below give T cell receptor beta chains drawn from one sample of a study of blood T cell repertoires in COVID-19. The data were produced by immunoSEQ multiplex PCR, yet TCRdb's version contains in-frame clones alone and is incomplete. This table has under 85,000 clones, approximately 87% appearing once. The source material was peripheral blood. The receptors originated from an elderly man in a cohort sampled during active COVID-19. Both conserved end residues are part of each CDR3. D genes are given only for firm matches. Not every row has a clone size; where given, it reads once, few, many or a size class.

D gene	clone size	V gene	J gene	CDR3 protein	CDR3 DNA
.	.	TRBV6-4	TRBJ1-2	CASSRGFGYTF	TGTGCCAGCAGTCGGGGGTTTGGCTACACCTTC
TRBD1	.	TRBV7-7	TRBJ2-7	CASSFGTGLYEQYF	TGTGCCAGCAGCTTTGGGACAGGGTTATACGAGCAGTACTTC
TRBD1	.	TRBV7-3	TRBJ1-4	CASSLTGGATNEKLFF	TGTGCCAGCAGCTTAACAGGGGGCGCGACTAATGAAAAACTGTTTTTT
TRBD1	.	TRBV2	TRBJ2-5	CASSQGTGVGTQYF	TGTGCCAGCAGTCAAGGGACAGGGGTGGGGACCCAGTACTTC
TRBD1	.	TRBV7-3	TRBJ2-5	CASSATGAETQYF	TGTGCCAGCAGCGCGACAGGGGCCGAGACCCAGTACTTC
TRBD1	.	TRBV6-1	TRBJ1-6	CASSEERDRGNSPLHF	TGTGCCAGCAGTGAAGAACGAGACAGGGGTAATTCACCCCTCCACTTT
TRBD2	.	TRBV10-2	TRBJ2-5	CASRSPGTRGETQYF	TGCGCCAGCAGAAGTCCCGGGACTAGAGGGGAGACCCAGTACTTC
TRBD2	.	TRBV29-1	TRBJ2-7	CSVEDSGNYEQYF	TGCAGCGTTGAAGATAGCGGGAACTACGAGCAGTACTTC
.	.	TRBV6-4	TRBJ2-3	CASSESRAPTDTQYF	TGTGCCAGCAGTGAGTCCAGGGCCCCCACAGATACGCAGTATTTT
TRBD1	.	TRBV29-1	TRBJ1-3	CSGGQGNTIYF	TGCAGCGGGGGACAGGGAAACACCATATATTTT
TRBD1	.	TRBV18	TRBJ2-5	CASSRTGGWETQYF	TGTGCCAGCTCACGCACAGGGGGATGGGAGACCCAGTACTTC
.	.	TRBV29-1	TRBJ2-3	CSVPSPSTDTQYF	TGCAGCGTTCCTAGTCCTAGCACAGATACGCAGTATTTT
.	.	TRBV12-3/TRBV12-4	TRBJ1-2	CASSIGQFYGYTF	TGTGCCAGCAGTATCGGACAGTTCTATGGCTACACCTTC
.	once	TRBV7-8	TRBJ2-2	CASSPRGSGNTGELFF	TGTGCCAGCAGCCCCCGGGGTAGCGGGAACACCGGGGAGCTGTTTTTT
.	.	TRBV6-7	TRBJ1-1	CASIPLPGEKAEAFF	TGTGCCAGCATTCCACTCCCGGGGGAGAAGGCTGAAGCTTTCTTT
.	.	TRBV28	TRBJ1-1	CASSLQNTEAFF	TGTGCCAGCAGTTTACAGAACACTGAAGCTTTCTTT
TRBD2	.	TRBV7-2	TRBJ2-3	CASSLVRTSGGLNTDTQYF	TGTGCCAGCAGCTTAGTTCGGACTAGCGGGGGCCTAAACACAGATACGCAGTATTTT
TRBD1	.	TRBV3-1/TRBV3-2	TRBJ1-2	CASSPLDRGNYGYTF	TGTGCCAGCAGCCCCTTAGACAGGGGCAACTATGGCTACACCTTC
TRBD1	.	TRBV5-1	TRBJ2-2	CASSLGQGTRTGELFF	TGCGCCAGCAGCTTAGGACAGGGGACGAGGACCGGGGAGCTGTTTTTT
.	.	TRBV7-9	TRBJ1-4	CASSRGGEGEKLFF	TGTGCCAGCAGTCGAGGGGGAGAAGGTGAAAAACTGTTTTTT
TRBD1	.	TRBV7-2	TRBJ2-7	CASSLGQGAVYEQYF	TGTGCCAGCAGCTTAGGGCAGGGGGCGGTCTACGAGCAGTACTTC
.	.	TRBV12-3/TRBV12-4	TRBJ1-2	CASGSALRGGYTF	TGTGCCAGCGGGTCCGCCCTTAGGGGTGGCTACACCTTC
TRBD1	.	TRBV5-1	TRBJ2-5	CASSFGTGEQETQYF	TGCGCCAGCAGCTTCGGGACAGGGGAACAAGAGACCCAGTACTTC
TRBD1	.	TRBV7-8	TRBJ2-5	CASSLQGALKETQYF	TGTGCCAGCAGCTTACAGGGGGCACTGAAAGAGACCCAGTACTTC
TRBD2	.	TRBV7-2	TRBJ2-5	CASSFPASGQETQYF	TGTGCCAGCAGCTTTCCCGCTAGCGGCCAAGAGACCCAGTACTTC
.	few	TRBV27	TRBJ1-6	CASSQGVWSPLHF	TGTGCCAGCAGTCAAGGGGTTTGGTCACCCCTCCACTTT
.	once	TRBV5-4	TRBJ2-2	CASSLILAHRAGELFF	TGTGCCAGCAGCTTGATTTTGGCCCACAGGGCTGGGGAGCTGTTTTTT